Here is one T cell receptor beta chain with its context. Its target is not known. This entry comes from a study of T cells in localized non-small cell lung cancer. Study outcomes and limitations: Without multi-region sequencing, intratumor heterogeneity could not be excluded. Turning up in adjacent lung were a median about 56 of the top 100 tumor clones. Prolonged overall survival went with higher T cell density in the blood.

CDR3 size: 15 residues. Germline values: CDR1 MNHEY, CDR2 SVGAGI. Trimming took off 6 bases at V and 0 bases at J, with 12 bases between the two ends. Only in-frame clones appear in the TCRdb table, and some are missing; sequencing was by immunoSEQ multiplex PCR. Here the sample spans 35,000 to 40,000 clones, approximately 84% being singletons. This sequence originates from a man aged 35 to 70 with stage I lung adenocarcinoma. Here the sequenced sample was peripheral blood, taken before any cancer treatment. The rearrangement links TRBV6-5 to TRBJ2-1; possibly TRBD2 for D (6 bases). The chain's CDR3 is CASSRGVSSYNEQFF. Written as DNA, the CDR3 is TGTGCCAGCAGCCGCGGGGTTAGCTCCTACAATGAGCAGTTCTTC.